The 2 T cell receptor beta chains below were found in one sample sequenced in a study of blood T cell repertoires in COVID-19. Clones were read by immunoSEQ multiplex PCR, and TCRdb kept only the in-frame ones, dropping some. Altogether about 150,000 clones are present, 75% to 85% being singletons, with the ten largest covering roughly 12%. Sequencing was done on a sample of peripheral blood. The receptors derive from a woman in her fifties or sixties with COVID-19, enrolled during active disease.

The rearrangement uses TRBV5-1 and TRBJ2-1; TRBD2 agrees at 8 bases. The CDR3 is made up of 13 amino acids. With V trimmed by 0 bases and J by 15 bases, 8 bases remained unmatched. Germline loops: CDR1 SGHRS, CDR2 YFSETQ. The CDR3 bases are TGCGCCAGCAGCTTGGGGGCCTCCCGGGGGGGGTTCTTC. Translating it yields CASSLGASRGGFF.

The V call is TRBV30, the J call TRBJ1-2; the D is unclear. CDR1 GTSNPN and CDR2 SVGIG come from the germline V gene (reference sequence). V was clipped by 2 bases and J by 0 bases, with 16 bases between them. The CDR3 covers 16 residues. The CDR3 DNA reads TGTGCCTGGAGTTCGAACCCGGGAGTCACTAACTATGGCTACACCTTC. Its protein product is CAWSSNPGVTNYGYTF.